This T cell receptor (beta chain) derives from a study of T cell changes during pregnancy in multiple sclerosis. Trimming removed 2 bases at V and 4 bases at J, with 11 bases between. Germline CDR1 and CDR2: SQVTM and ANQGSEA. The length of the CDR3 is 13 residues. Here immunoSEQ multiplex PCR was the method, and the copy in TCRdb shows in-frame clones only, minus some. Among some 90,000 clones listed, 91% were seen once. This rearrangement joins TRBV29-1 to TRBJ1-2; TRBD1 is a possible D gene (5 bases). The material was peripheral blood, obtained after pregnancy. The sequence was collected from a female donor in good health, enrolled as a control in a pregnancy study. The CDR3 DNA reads TGCAGCGTTGAATCGGGGGGGGGCTATGGCTACACCTTC. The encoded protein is CSVESGGGYGYTF.